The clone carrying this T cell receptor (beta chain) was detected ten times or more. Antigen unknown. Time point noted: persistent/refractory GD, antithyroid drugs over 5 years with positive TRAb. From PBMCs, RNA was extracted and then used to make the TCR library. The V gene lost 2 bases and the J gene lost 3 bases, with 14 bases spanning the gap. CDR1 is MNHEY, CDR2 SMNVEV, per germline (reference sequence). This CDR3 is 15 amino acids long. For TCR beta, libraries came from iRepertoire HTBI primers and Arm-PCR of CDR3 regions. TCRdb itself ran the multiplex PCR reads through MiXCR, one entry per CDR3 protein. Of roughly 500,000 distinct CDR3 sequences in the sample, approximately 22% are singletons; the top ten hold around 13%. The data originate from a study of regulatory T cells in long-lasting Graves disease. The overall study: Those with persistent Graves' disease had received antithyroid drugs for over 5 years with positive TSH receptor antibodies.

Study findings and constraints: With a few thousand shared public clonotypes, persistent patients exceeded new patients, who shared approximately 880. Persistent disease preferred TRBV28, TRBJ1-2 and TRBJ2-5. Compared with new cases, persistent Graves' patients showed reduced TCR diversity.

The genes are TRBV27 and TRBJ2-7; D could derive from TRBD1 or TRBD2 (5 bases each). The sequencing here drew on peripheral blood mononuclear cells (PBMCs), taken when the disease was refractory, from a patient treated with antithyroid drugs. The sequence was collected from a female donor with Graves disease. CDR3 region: CASSLVGDANYEQYF. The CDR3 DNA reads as TGTGCCAGCAGTTTAGTAGGGGACGCTAACTACGAGCAGTACTTC.